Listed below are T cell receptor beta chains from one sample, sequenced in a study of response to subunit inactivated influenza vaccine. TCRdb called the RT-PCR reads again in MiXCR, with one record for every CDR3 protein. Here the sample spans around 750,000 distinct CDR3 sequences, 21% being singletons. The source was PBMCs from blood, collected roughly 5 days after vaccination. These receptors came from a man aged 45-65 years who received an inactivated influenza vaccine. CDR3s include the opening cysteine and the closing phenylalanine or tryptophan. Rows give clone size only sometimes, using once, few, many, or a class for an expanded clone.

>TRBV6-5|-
CASSYRTSGRWMRETQYF
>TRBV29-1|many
CSGSGTGVYNEQFF
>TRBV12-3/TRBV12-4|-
CASSLQGVVNSPLHF
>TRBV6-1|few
CASPGQGEETQYF
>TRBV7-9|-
CASSPLGANTDTQYF
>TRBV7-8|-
CASSLGTVLYEQYF
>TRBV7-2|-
CASSFSAGIPYEQYF
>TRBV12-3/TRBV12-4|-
CASSLTGEIPNGYTF
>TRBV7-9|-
CASSFWGSPYEQYF
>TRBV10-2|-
CASSESGGIQPQHF
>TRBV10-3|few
CAISEIRGAGTQYF
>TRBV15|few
CATGPGSYNSPLHF
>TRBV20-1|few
CSATKRIFSGRFGNEQFF
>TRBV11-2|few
CASSLDGGHLTGELFF
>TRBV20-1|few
CSARRDSPTDTQYF
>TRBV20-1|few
CSASRGQGTSPLHF
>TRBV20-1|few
CSASDVHTQYF
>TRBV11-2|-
CASSFQEGVNSPLHF
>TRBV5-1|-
CASSLTGIGGTDTQYF
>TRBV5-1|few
CASSLAGQGALGYTF
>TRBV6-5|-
CASSNAGGGQFF
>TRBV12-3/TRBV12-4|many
CASSPDGSYEQYF
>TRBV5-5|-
CASSNGQGDFGMDTQYF
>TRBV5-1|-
CASSLRTGNDPATNEKLFF
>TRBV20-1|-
CSARAGENTEAFF
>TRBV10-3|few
CATGDRNGNQPQHF
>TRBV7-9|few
CASSSKAGTSLEQYF
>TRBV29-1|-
CSVRTSGWDYEQYF
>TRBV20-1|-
CSVGTGSRSGELFF
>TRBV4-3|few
CASSQDFRSRPIEQYF
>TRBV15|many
CATSRDRTAASYNEQFF
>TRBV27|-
CASGAGEGEQYF
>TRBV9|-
CASRTGLAGAEQYF
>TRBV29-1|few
CSVSGDSYEQYF
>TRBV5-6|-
CASSGRFRSWTDTQYF
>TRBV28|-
CAILKQVNTGELFF
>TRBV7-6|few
CASSLDSGRGVYNEQFF
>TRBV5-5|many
CASSLQGTSYEQYF
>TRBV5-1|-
CASSLGWTAEQYF
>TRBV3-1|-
CASSQGSGVWSTDTQYF
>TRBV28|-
CASSPYGRGDTQYF
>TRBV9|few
CASSVGVAGKTDTQYF
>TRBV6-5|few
CASSYANRGEKLFF
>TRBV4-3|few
CASSQDWGPYEQYF
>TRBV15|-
CATSRDQGYYEQYF
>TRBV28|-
CASSPRTGPGLAQYF